One and the same sample provided the 20 T cell receptor beta chains below, sequenced in a study of vaccination and CD4 T cells after COVID-19. Treatment meaning: roughly 10-day PBMC culture with coronavirus spike peptide pools or control peptides (ViraFEST assay). CD4+ T cells that came from the unexposed donor were collected before the COVID-19 pandemic (2011-2018). Their recognized antigens are unknown. The Oncomine TCR Beta short-read assay was what sequenced the DNA obtained from cultured CD4+ T cells. One entry per CDR3 protein results from TCRdb running MiXCR on the PCR reads. The sample shows approximately 8,800 distinct CDR3 sequences, more than 35% of them seen only once. What was sequenced was CD4+ T cells from blood, cultured in vitro. All receptors derive from a human donor in good health.

The chain joins TRBV12-3 or TRBV12-4 to TRBJ1-3; D is ambiguous. The CDR3 spans 13 residues. Trimming cost V 2 bases and J 7 bases, with 9 bases left between them. The CDR3 loop reads CASSLNPGNTIYF. The DNA for the CDR3 is TGTGCCAGCAGTTTAAACCCCGGGAACACCATATATTTT.

This clonotype was found a few times. The chain couples TRBV20-1 to TRBJ2-7, with TRBD2 as a possible D gene (6 bases). Trimming removed 6 bases from V and 5 bases from J, with 14 bases in between. This CDR3 is 12 amino acids long. CDR1 is DFQATT, CDR2 SNEGSKA, per germline (reference sequence). This CDR3 is CSAASTSHEQYF. The CDR3 region has the DNA TGCAGTGCCGCCAGTACTAGCCACGAGCAGTACTTC.

This clonotype was recorded a few times. This rearrangement joins TRBV20-1 to TRBJ2-3, with D perhaps assigned TRBD1 or TRBD2 (5 bases each). Trimming stripped 6 bases from V and 5 bases from J, with 24 bases between. The CDR3 extends over 16 amino acids. Germline V gene sequence: CDR1 DFQATT, CDR2 SNEGSKA (reference sequence). The CDR3 protein is CSAGVDAGGRGDTQYF. DNA of the CDR3: TGCAGTGCGGGGGTTGATGCGGGTGGAAGGGGAGATACGCAGTATTTT.

The chain carries TRBV29-1 and TRBJ2-5; the match to TRBD2 covers 10 bases. V trimming: 4 bases; J trimming: 6 bases; junction bases outside the gene matches: 2. CDR1 and CDR2 (germline): SQVTM, ANQGSEA. The CDR3 has 12 amino acids. In DNA form, the CDR3 reads TGCAGCGTTGGGACTAGCGGAAAGACCCAGTACTTC. This gives the protein CSVGTSGKTQYF.

This chain connects TRBV15 to TRBJ1-4, with 8 nucleotides matching TRBD1. Germline V gene data show CDR1 as LNHNV and CDR2 as YYDKDF (reference sequence). This CDR3 contains 16 residues. The J segment lost 6 bases and the V segment lost 0 bases, leaving 6 bases of the junction unmatched. This CDR3 reads CATSREAGGGDEKLFF. DNA for the CDR3: TGTGCCACCAGCAGAGAGGCAGGGGGCGGCGATGAAAAACTGTTTTTT. Using reference TRBV15 and TRBJ1-4 for the parts outside the CDR3, the full variable domain is DAMVIQNPRYQVTQFGKPVTLSCSQTLNHNVMYWYQQKSSQAPKLLFHYYDKDFNNEADTPDNFQSRRPNTSFCFLDIRSPGLGDTAMYLCATSREAGGGDEKLFFGSGTQLSVL.

The chain recombines TRBV6-1 with TRBJ2-2, with D hard to call. V was shortened by 7 bases and J by 2 bases, with 5 bases between the two germline ends. The length of the CDR3 is 12 residues. CDR1 and CDR2 (germline): MNHNS, SASEGT. Here the CDR3 reads CASTLNTGELFF. The CDR3 nucleotides are TGTGCCAGCACATTAAACACCGGGGAGCTGTTTTTT.

The chain joins TRBV5-3 to TRBJ1-1; D not resolved. TRBV5-3 is filed as an ORF, its function uncertain. The V and J ends lost 2 bases and 7 bases respectively, with 3 bases between them. This CDR3 spans 10 amino acids. The CDR3 DNA is TGTGCCAGAAGCTTAGGTGAAGCTTTCTTT. Translating it yields CARSLGEAFF.

The rearrangement uses TRBV7-6 and TRBJ2-7, with TRBD2 matching over 8 bases. V was clipped by 5 bases and J by 7 bases; unmatched bases: 13. The V gene's germline CDR1 is SGHVS and CDR2 FNYEAQ. CDR3 length: 15 residues. DNA for the CDR3: TGTGCCAGCAGCGACCGCCGCCGGGAGGGTTGGGAGCAGTACTTC. It specifies CASSDRRREGWEQYF. The full variable domain, in which reference TRBV7-6 and TRBJ2-7 provide the parts outside the CDR3, is GAGVSQSPRYKVTKRGQDVALRCDPISGHVSLYWYRQALGQGPEFLTYFNYEAQQDKSGLPNDRFSAERPEGSISTLTIQRTEQRDSAMYRCASSDRRREGWEQYFGPGTRLTVT.

This clonotype was observed a few times. This sequence joins TRBV18 and TRBJ2-1; 11 bases align to TRBD2. This CDR3 region has 16 residues. Germline CDR1 reads KGHSH; CDR2 reads LQKENI. Losses at the gene ends were 0 bases for V and 4 bases for J; bases not matched to a gene: 2. The CDR3 loop reads CASSPPSSGGYNEQFF. The CDR3, as DNA: TGTGCCAGCTCACCACCGTCTAGCGGGGGGTACAATGAGCAGTTCTTC.

This clonotype was picked up a small number of times. The chain is built from TRBV7-9 and TRBJ1-3; no clear D. The CDR3 is 15 residues long. Germline loops: CDR1 SEHNR, CDR2 FQNEAQ (reference sequence). V lost 1 base, J lost 0 bases, and 7 bases lay in between. CDR3 DNA sequence: TGTGCCAGCAGCTTAGGGGCAATCTCTGGAAACACCATATATTTT. It yields the protein CASSLGAISGNTIYF.

This clonotype was counted a few times. The chain couples TRBV6-1 to TRBJ1-5; D may be TRBD1 (5 bases). This CDR3 has 14 amino acids. V lost 4 bases and J 3 bases, leaving 10 bases between the germline ends. CDR1 and CDR2 from the germline V gene are MNHNS and SASEGT. CDR3 amino acids: CASSGQGINQPQHF. CDR3 DNA sequence: TGTGCCAGCAGTGGGCAGGGTATCAATCAGCCCCAGCATTTT.

The gene calls are TRBV19 and TRBJ1-5, with TRBD1 matching over 7 bases. Trimming cost V 3 bases and J 11 bases; bases outside gene matches: 13. Germline CDR1 LNHDA, CDR2 SQIVND (reference sequence). This CDR3 is 15 amino acids long. This chain's CDR3 is CASSIGRVSQGAQHF. The CDR3 nucleotides read TGTGCCAGTAGTATTGGCAGGGTCTCCCAGGGGGCCCAGCATTTT.

This clonotype occurred once. The V and J genes are TRBV6-5 and TRBJ2-3; TRBD1 agrees at 10 bases. The V and J ends lost 8 bases and 3 bases, in that order; junction bases with no gene match: 11. Germline V lookup: CDR1 MNHEY, CDR2 SVGAGI. The CDR3 consists of 16 residues. The CDR3 protein is CASRSGTGEGTDTQYF. DNA of the CDR3: TGTGCCAGCCGTTCGGGGACAGGGGAAGGAACAGATACGCAGTATTTT.

The V gene is TRBV6-5, the J gene TRBJ1-1; D uncertain. V lost 0 bases, J lost 10 bases, and 12 bases lay in between. The CDR3 length is 13 residues. Per the germline V gene, CDR1 is MNHEY and CDR2 is SVGAGI. The CDR3 DNA is TGTGCCAGCAGTTACTCGGAGCAAGCTAGAGCTTTCTTT. Its protein is CASSYSEQARAFF.

V and J are TRBV28 and TRBJ2-1; the D gene is possibly TRBD1 (6 bases). The end of the DNA is better explained by TRBJ2-7, so the J call may be wrong. The CDR3 is 18 residues long. Germline-derived CDR1 and CDR2 are MDHEN and SYDVKM. CDR3: CASSIVLTGQLVSYEQYF. Here the CDR3 DNA reads TGTGCCAGCAGCATCGTATTGACTGGACAGCTAGTCTCCTACGAGCAGTACTTC.

This clonotype was counted only a few times. The J gene is TRBJ2-3, the V gene TRBV7-2, with 7 bases aligning to TRBD1. Trimming at V came to 1 base and at J to 5 bases, leaving 6 bases not matched to a gene. The CDR3 has 15 residues. Germline V gives CDR1 SGHTA, CDR2 FQGNSA. The CDR3 DNA is TGTGCCAGCAGCTTAGAACAGGGGATCCTAGATACGCAGTATTTT. This codes for CASSLEQGILDTQYF.

This clonotype occurred a few times. The rearrangement links TRBV15 to TRBJ1-1, with 7 bases that match TRBD1. Germline assignment: CDR1 LNHNV and CDR2 YYDKDF (reference sequence). This CDR3 is built from 15 residues. V dropped 0 bases and J dropped 3; count of bases not matched to a gene: 4. The CDR3 protein is CATSRDRGQDTEAFF. In nucleotides, the CDR3 is TGTGCCACCAGCAGAGATCGTGGACAGGACACTGAAGCTTTCTTT.

This clonotype was picked up a small number of times. The gene calls are TRBV7-9 and TRBJ2-3, with D uncertain. The CDR3 is 11 amino acids. Trimming took off 2 bases at V and 6 bases at J, with 3 bases between the two ends. Germline-derived CDR1 and CDR2 are SEHNR and FQNEAQ (reference sequence). CDR3 sequence (DNA): TGTGCCAGCAGCTTAAGGGATACGCAGTATTTT. Protein sequence: CASSLRDTQYF.

This clonotype was seen only a few times. The chain is built from TRBV20-1 and TRBJ1-2; 7 bases match TRBD1. This CDR3 spans 13 amino acids. V lost 6 bases and J lost 6; bases outside the gene matches: 10. The germline CDR1 and CDR2 sequences are DFQATT and SNEGSKA (reference sequence). The CDR3: CSAMTGLSHGYTF. CDR3 sequence (DNA): TGCAGTGCCATGACAGGGTTGTCTCATGGCTACACCTTC.

The J gene is TRBJ2-1, the V gene TRBV5-4, with 9 bases identical to TRBD2. Germline loops: CDR1 SGHNT, CDR2 YYREEE (reference sequence). V gave up 4 bases and J gave up 2 bases; unmatched junction bases: 10. The CDR3 contains 17 residues. The CDR3 DNA follows: TGTGCCAGCAGCCCCGAGGGGCGGGAGGGTACCTACAATGAGCAGTTCTTC. Residues: CASSPEGREGTYNEQFF.